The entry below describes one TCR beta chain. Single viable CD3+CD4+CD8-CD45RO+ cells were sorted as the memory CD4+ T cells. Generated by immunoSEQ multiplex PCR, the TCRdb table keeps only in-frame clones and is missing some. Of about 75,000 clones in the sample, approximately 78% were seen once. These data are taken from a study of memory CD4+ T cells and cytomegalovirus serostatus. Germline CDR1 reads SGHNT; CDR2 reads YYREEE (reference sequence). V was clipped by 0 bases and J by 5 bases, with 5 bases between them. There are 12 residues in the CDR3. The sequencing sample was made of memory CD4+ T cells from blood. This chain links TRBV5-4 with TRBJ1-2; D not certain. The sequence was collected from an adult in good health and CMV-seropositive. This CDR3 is CASSLGVYGYTF. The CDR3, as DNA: TGTGCCAGCAGCTTGGGGGTGTATGGCTACACCTTC. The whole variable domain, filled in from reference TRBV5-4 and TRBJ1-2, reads ETGVTQSPTHLIKTRGQQVTLRCSSQSGHNTVSWYQQALGQGPQFIFQYYREEENGRGNFPPRFSGLQFPNYSSELNVNALELDDSALYLCASSLGVYGYTFGSGTRLTVV.